This TCR beta chain appears in the sequencing data of a study of persistence of HIV-infected CD4 T cells (dated by TCRdb to about 2020). Study-level background: The study isolated CMV- and HIV-1 Gag-responding CD4+ T cells from ART-treated individuals to examine antigen-driven clonal expansion of HIV-1-infected cells. The median time participants had been on suppressive ART was about eight years. Apart from two participants who underwent leukapheresis at a single time point, peripheral blood samples of up to about 180 mL were collected from participants at multiple time points. The clonality of all cells in each sorted population was assessed by TCRbeta sequencing, whereas the clonality of infected cells was assessed by proviral sequencing. For the TCR cluster analysis across participants, 8 or 9 participants were included for CMV and over 5 participants for Gag. What the research found in general, with its limitations: Only a small number of individuals took part in the study, and only a limited range of antigens was tested. Restriction of bulk TCR analyses to the rare CMV-responding cells that actually carried HIV-1 proviruses was not possible. Antigen-responding cells were enriched for degenerate expanded CDR3beta sequences, which suggests convergent selection of CD4+ responses to CMV and Gag. Significantly lower TCRbeta richness was observed in CMV- and Gag-responding cells than in anti-CD3/anti-CD28-responding cells, and higher oligoclonality was observed in CMV-responding cells than in CD3/CD28-stimulated and Gag-responding cells. A correlation was observed between TCR oligoclonality and proviral oligoclonality within the same sorted populations.

TCRbeta repertoires were sequenced from genomic DNA with the immunoSEQ hsTCRB assay version 4 in survey mode. For TCRbeta sequencing, genomic DNA was diluted to around 11 ng/uL, with up to 1 ug used per sample. Regarding the original processing steps: Analysis of the TCRbeta data was done in ImmunoSeq Analyzer 3.0, and diversity was computed on productive nucleotide rearrangements. Using the Immunarch R package, the improved Chao index served to estimate lower-bound TCR diversity and the Gini coefficient served to estimate clonality. Nucleotide rearrangements that differed but encoded the same CDR3beta amino acid sequence were counted as separate clonotypes. TCRbeta sequences significantly enriched in antigen-responding cells relative to anti-CD3/anti-CD28-activated cells were identified by differential abundance analysis. TCRs were clustered by predicted peptide-MHC specificity with GLIPH2, both within individual participants and across merged participant data sets. Drawn from immuneACCESS, this table holds only the in-frame rearrangements with V and J called that TCRdb kept. Clones are partly lost; checked studies trace under half to an unresolved V gene and leave the rest unexplained. The V and J calls and clone size were taken over from that table, and D and trimming were inferred from the DNA. For this sample the table gives approximately 30,000 clones, of which roughly 82% were detected only once. Under 6.5% of the sample is in the top ten clones.

In the germline V gene, CDR1 corresponds to SNHLY and CDR2 to FYNNEI. Its CDR3 holds 13 amino acids, cysteine through phenylalanine. Only CDR3 DNA remains: 39 bases, in frame from the first base. The junction carries 8 bases between V and J, which are trimmed by 4 bases and 2 bases respectively. The treatment or condition label, as the study defines it: suppressive antiretroviral therapy. Cells were stimulated with lysates of CMV-infected fibroblasts at roughly 10 ug/mL. Nonresponding CD40L-negative CD69-negative CD45RO-high memory CD4+ T cells were sorted as memory populations depleted of antigen-responding cells. HIV-1-infected adults in whom suppressive ART had been started during chronic infection were enrolled as participants. Plasma HIV-1 RNA had been undetectable (below 50 copies/mL) in participants for at least 4 years. To be included, participants needed a CD4+ T cell count above 400 cells/uL and a positive CMV serology. Before stimulation, PBMCs were isolated using density centrifugation and depleted of CD8+ T cells. Stimulation of CD8-depleted PBMCs was carried out for approximately 17 hours with anti-CD28/CD49d costimulation, CD40-blocking antibody and enfuvirtide, to prevent new infections. Cells were sorted on a Beckman Coulter MoFlo Legacy or XDP sorter, with propidium iodide excluding dead cells. The QIAamp DNA Mini Kit was used for genomic DNA extraction from samples above one million cells, and the Quick-DNA Microprep Kit was used otherwise.

Worth noting for this clone: Its antigen target is currently unknown. Nothing much larger sits one base from this clone, and base qualities are not available.

The source was CD4+ T cells sorted from PBMCs after approximately 18-hour stimulation, collected from a patient who received antiretroviral therapy. Taken with the paper, the label for cell subset or site translates to: CD40L-CD69- CD45RO-high memory CD4 T cells not responding to CMV lysate. This TCR derives from an adult woman with HIV who was CMV-seropositive. Here the chain combines TRBV2 and TRBJ1-2; too little of a D gene remains to name it. The CDR3 in this case is CASSAWQNYGYTF. The DNA sequence reads TGTGCCAGCAGTGCATGGCAGAACTATGGCTACACCTTC.